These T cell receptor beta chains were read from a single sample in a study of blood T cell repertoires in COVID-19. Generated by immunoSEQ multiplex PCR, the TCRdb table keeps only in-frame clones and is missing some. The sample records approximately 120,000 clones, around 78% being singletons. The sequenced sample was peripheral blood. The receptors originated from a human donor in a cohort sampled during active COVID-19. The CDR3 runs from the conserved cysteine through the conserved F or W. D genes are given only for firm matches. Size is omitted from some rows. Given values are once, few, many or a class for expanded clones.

CASSLGWTGEGETQYF	TGCGCCAGCAGCCTAGGATGGACAGGGGAGGGGGAGACCCAGTACTTC	-	TRBV5-1	TRBD1	TRBJ2-5
CSVEDQVGSYEQYF	TGCAGCGTTGAAGATCAGGTGGGTTCCTACGAGCAGTACTTC	-	TRBV29-1	-	TRBJ2-7
CASSKDRTNTGELFF	TGTGCCAGTAGTAAGGACAGAACGAACACCGGGGAGCTGTTTTTT	-	TRBV19	-	TRBJ2-2
CASSLSSGTGVPSRPQHF	TGTGCCAGCAGTTTAAGTAGCGGGACAGGGGTCCCCTCAAGGCCCCAGCATTTT	-	TRBV28	TRBD1	TRBJ1-5
CASSSGSRPSGANVLTF	TGTGCCAGCAGCTCCGGGTCGCGGCCCTCTGGGGCCAACGTCCTGACTTTC	-	TRBV5-5	-	TRBJ2-6
CASSLERGDPYEQYF	TGTGCCAGCAGCTTGGAGCGGGGGGACCCCTACGAGCAGTACTTC	-	TRBV5-6	TRBD2	TRBJ2-7
CASTTSPVRALHF	TGTGCCAGCACCACCTCGCCGGTTCGAGCCCTCCACTTT	-	TRBV2	-	TRBJ1-6
CASSQAGSTDTQYF	TGTGCCAGCAGCCAAGCGGGGAGCACAGATACGCAGTATTTT	-	TRBV3-1/TRBV3-2	-	TRBJ2-3
CASSWRTEQETQYF	TGTGCCAGCAGCTGGCGGACAGAGCAAGAGACCCAGTACTTC	-	TRBV5-4	-	TRBJ2-5
CASSLLVGRSTEAFF	TGTGCCAGCAGCCTCCTTGTAGGGAGGAGCACTGAAGCTTTCTTT	few	TRBV7-8	-	TRBJ1-1
CASIPRTDSNQPQHF	TGTGCCAGCATTCCCCGGACGGACTCAAATCAGCCCCAGCATTTT	-	TRBV28	-	TRBJ1-5
CASSSGTANEKLFF	TGCGCCAGCAGTTCCGGGACAGCTAATGAAAAACTGTTTTTT	few	TRBV5-1	TRBD1	TRBJ1-4
CASSLAEGMNTEAFF	TGCGCCAGCAGCTTGGCCGAGGGAATGAACACTGAAGCTTTCTTT	once	TRBV5-1	-	TRBJ1-1
CASSLTGGVETQYF	TGCGCCAGCAGCCTGACAGGGGGCGTCGAGACCCAGTACTTC	once	TRBV5-1	TRBD1	TRBJ2-5
CASSQPGLAGGSSYNEQFF	TGTGCCAGCAGCCAACCCGGACTAGCGGGGGGAAGCTCCTACAATGAGCAGTTCTTC	-	TRBV3-1/TRBV3-2	TRBD2	TRBJ2-1
CSAPSRTSGVRDTQYF	TGCAGCGCCCCATCACGGACTAGCGGGGTTAGAGATACGCAGTATTTT	-	TRBV29-1	TRBD2	TRBJ2-3
CASSEPWRGYGYTF	TGTGCCAGCAGTGAACCCTGGCGGGGCTATGGCTACACCTTC	-	TRBV6-1	-	TRBJ1-2
CAWSPGTGYYGYTF	TGTGCCTGGAGTCCCGGGACAGGTTACTATGGCTACACCTTC	-	TRBV30	TRBD1	TRBJ1-2
CASSYTWSEQYF	TGTGCCAGCAGTTATACCTGGAGCGAGCAGTACTTC	-	TRBV2	-	TRBJ2-7
CASSLPGGTSGEKLFF	TGTGCCAGTAGTCTCCCGGGGGGGACTTCAGGAGAAAAACTGTTTTTT	-	TRBV19	-	TRBJ1-4
CASSQWDRALMDGYTF	TGTGCCAGCAGCCAGTGGGACAGGGCCCTAATGGATGGCTACACCTTC	-	TRBV3-1/TRBV3-2	TRBD1	TRBJ1-2
CASSQGGGGLTNTQYF	TGTGCCAGCAGCCAAGGGGGCGGGGGCCTAACTAATACGCAGTATTTT	-	TRBV4-2	-	TRBJ2-3
CSVRRDRDINEQYF	TGCAGCGTTCGGAGGGACAGGGATATCAACGAGCAGTACTTC	-	TRBV29-1	TRBD1	TRBJ2-7
CASSYSAGEQPQHF	TGTGCCAGCAGTTACTCGGCAGGGGAACAGCCCCAGCATTTT	-	TRBV6-5	-	TRBJ1-5
CASSLEQSHEAFF	TGTGCCAGCAGCTTAGAGCAGTCGCATGAAGCTTTCTTT	-	TRBV11-2	-	TRBJ1-1
CASSSDRDREIF	TGTGCCAGCAGCTCGGACCGGGACAGGGAGATCTTC	-	TRBV5-4	TRBD1	TRBJ2-1
CASSEAGQGRVTQYF	TGTGCCAGCAGTGAAGCGGGACAGGGAAGAGTGACCCAGTACTTC	-	TRBV6-1	TRBD1	TRBJ2-5
CASTPTGVTEAFF	TGTGCCAGCACGCCTACAGGGGTAACTGAAGCTTTCTTT	-	TRBV7-9	TRBD1	TRBJ1-1
CASSYGGRLEAFF	TGTGCCAGCAGTTACGGTGGCCGACTGGAAGCTTTCTTT	-	TRBV6-2/TRBV6-3	-	TRBJ1-1
CATRQGRRGSNQPQHF	TGTGCCACTAGACAGGGACGAAGAGGAAGCAATCAGCCCCAGCATTTT	-	TRBV6-6	TRBD1	TRBJ1-5
CASSPVARENRGKLFF	TGTGCCAGTAGTCCCGTAGCGAGAGAAAACAGAGGAAAACTGTTTTTT	-	TRBV19	-	TRBJ1-4
CSVESIEPMNTEAFF	TGCAGCGTTGAATCCATAGAACCCATGAACACTGAAGCTTTCTTT	-	TRBV29-1	-	TRBJ1-1
CASTQGLVNTEAFF	TGTGCCAGCACCCAGGGACTGGTGAACACTGAAGCTTTCTTT	-	TRBV6-5	-	TRBJ1-1
CASSPVSSGGANEQYF	TGTGCCAGCTCACCAGTGAGTAGCGGGGGGGCCAACGAGCAGTACTTC	-	TRBV18	TRBD2	TRBJ2-7
CASTTTGGGSPLHF	TGTGCCAGCACCACGACGGGGGGCGGTTCACCCCTCCACTTT	-	TRBV27	-	TRBJ1-6
CASSLVGQILNYGYTF	TGTGCCAGCAGCTTAGTAGGACAGATCTTAAACTATGGCTACACCTTC	-	TRBV7-8	-	TRBJ1-2
CASSYTLGHLPQHF	TGTGCCAGCAGTTACACACTCGGACACCTTCCCCAGCATTTT	-	TRBV6-5	-	TRBJ1-5
CAWSQTRDSPEAFF	TGTGCCTGGAGTCAGACGAGGGATTCCCCTGAAGCTTTCTTT	few	TRBV30	-	TRBJ1-1
CASTRRGAGQPQHF	TGTGCCAGCACCCGACGGGGGGCAGGGCAGCCCCAGCATTTT	-	TRBV6-5	-	TRBJ1-5
CASRTTELAAYEQYF	TGCGCCAGCAGGACTACGGAACTAGCGGCCTACGAGCAGTACTTC	-	TRBV10-2	TRBD2	TRBJ2-7
CASSPGQGRSEQYF	TGTGCCAGCAGTCCGGGACAGGGAAGATCCGAGCAGTACTTC	-	TRBV2	TRBD1	TRBJ2-7
CASSPTGSHGELFF	TGTGCCAGCAGTCCTACAGGGTCACACGGGGAGCTGTTTTTT	-	TRBV7-3	-	TRBJ2-2
CASRRTSGDSTDTQYF	TGTGCCAGCAGGAGGACTAGCGGGGATAGCACAGATACGCAGTATTTT	-	TRBV2	TRBD2	TRBJ2-3
CASSSAGELFF	TGTGCCAGCAGCTCAGCCGGGGAGCTGTTTTTT	-	TRBV9	-	TRBJ2-2
CASSQDRAGNTIYF	TGTGCCAGCAGCCAAGACAGGGCTGGAAACACCATATATTTT	-	TRBV3-1/TRBV3-2	-	TRBJ1-3
CASSPLPDTQYF	TGTGCCAGCAGTCCACTACCAGATACGCAGTATTTT	-	TRBV12-3/TRBV12-4	-	TRBJ2-3